The clone carrying this T cell receptor beta chain was seen only a few times. This specimen belongs to a study of CD8 T cells in ankylosing spondylitis. Scientists made TCR beta libraries using quantitative 5'-RACE with molecular barcodes. Via MiXCR, TCRdb re-called the 5' RACE reads, giving one row per CDR3 protein. The table shows roughly 160,000 distinct CDR3 sequences, with 11% occurring only once. This CDR3 contains 16 residues. CDR1 MNHEY and CDR2 SMNVEV come from the germline V gene (reference sequence). The V and J ends lost 8 bases and 1 base respectively, with 19 bases between them. The J gene is TRBJ2-3, the V gene TRBV27, with TRBD2 as a possible D gene (6 bases). The TCR originated in a male donor with ankylosing spondylitis or in good health (not recorded which). The sample comprised blood, either unsorted or a sorted T cell fraction (not recorded which). The DNA of the CDR3 is TGTGCCAGCGGAAACCGGGACTGGATCCGCACAGATACGCAGTATTTT. Its translation is CASGNRDWIRTDTQYF.